Below are 28 T cell receptor beta chains sequenced from a single sample in a study of cytomegalovirus exposure and HLA in healthy donors. PCR employed 60 Vbeta and 13 Jbeta primers. TCRdb's copy holds only in-frame clones and misses some; the assay was immunoSEQ multiplex PCR. The data contain roughly 60,000 clones, roughly 77% of them singletons. What was sequenced was PBMCs. The receptors come from a woman aged 40 to 49 in good health and CMV-seropositive.

This rearrangement joins TRBV7-9 to TRBJ1-1, with 7 bases matching TRBD1. This CDR3 spans 15 amino acids. V shed 5 bases, J shed 3 bases, and the junction held 9 bases outside the gene matches. CDR1 is SEHNR, CDR2 FQNEAQ, per germline (reference sequence). The CDR3 reads CASSPDRDLHTEAFF. Written as DNA, the CDR3 is TGTGCCAGCAGCCCCGACAGGGATCTGCACACTGAAGCTTTCTTT.

This chain connects TRBV7-2 to TRBJ2-7, with 12 nucleotides matching TRBD2. The CDR3 loop spans 16 amino acids. CDR1 is SGHTA, CDR2 FQGNSA, per germline. The trim removed 0 bases at V and 7 bases at J, leaving 7 bases unmatched. The CDR3 sequence: CASSLAPSGGASEQYF. The CDR3 nucleotides read TGTGCCAGCAGCTTAGCCCCTAGCGGGGGGGCAAGTGAGCAGTACTTC.

The chain has TRBV19 and TRBJ2-2; 8 bases match TRBD2. J was trimmed by 3 bases and V by 3 bases; bases with no gene match: 15. The germline V gene encodes CDR1 LNHDA and CDR2 SQIVND (reference sequence). The CDR3 contains 19 residues. The CDR3 region has the DNA TGTGCCAGTAGTATGCTCGGGGCGCGGGGGGCCGGGGACACCGGGGAGCTGTTTTTT. This codes for CASSMLGARGAGDTGELFF.

V gene TRBV5-1 combines with J gene TRBJ1-2, with 10 positions matching TRBD1. This CDR3 spans 15 amino acids. V trimming: 4 bases; J trimming: 8 bases; junction bases outside the gene matches: 11. CDR1 is SGHRS and CDR2 is YFSETQ in the germline V gene. The CDR3 region is CASSQETGGRSGYTF. In DNA, the CDR3 is TGCGCCAGCAGCCAAGAGACAGGGGGCAGGTCAGGCTACACCTTC.

CDR3 sequence reads: CASTVGHPNTEAFF. The CDR3 nucleotides read TGTGCCAGCACCGTGGGACACCCGAACACTGAAGCTTTCTTT. This sequence joins TRBV6-1 and TRBJ1-1; a weak D match, TRBD1 (6 bases). The CDR3 covers 14 residues. Germline CDR1 is MNHNS and CDR2 is SASEGT. Trimming cost V 7 bases and J 1 base, with 13 bases left between them.

The rearrangement uses TRBV7-2 and TRBJ2-5; 7 bases map to TRBD1. The CDR3 loop spans 15 amino acids. Germline CDR1 is SGHTA and CDR2 is FQGNSA. V lost 5 bases and J lost 1; bases outside the gene matches: 7. The CDR3 DNA reads TGTGCCAGCAGCAGATGGGACAGCCTCCAAGAGACCCAGTACTTC. Translated, it gives CASSRWDSLQETQYF.

This chain connects TRBV11-2 to TRBJ1-3; D gene ambiguous. Germline lookup yields CDR1 SGHAT and CDR2 FQNNGV. The V and J ends lost 5 bases and 1 base respectively, with 3 bases between them. This CDR3 comprises 12 residues. CDR3 in amino acids: CASSQSGNTIYF. The CDR3 nucleotides are TGTGCCAGCAGCCAGTCTGGAAACACCATATATTTT.

This clone was observed a few times. V gene TRBV4-1 combines with J gene TRBJ2-7; TRBD2 agrees at 8 bases. V gave up 0 bases and J gave up 4 bases; unmatched junction bases: 8. CDR1 is MGHRA and CDR2 is YSYEKL in the germline V gene. The CDR3 contains 16 residues. CDR3 sequence: CASSQDYSSGVYEQYF. CDR3 nucleotide sequence: TGCGCCAGCAGCCAAGATTATAGTAGCGGGGTATACGAGCAGTACTTC.

The rearrangement links TRBV4-1 to TRBJ2-2; 7 bases map to TRBD1. After removal of 3 bases from V and 3 bases from J, the junction contained 7 bases not matched to a gene. This CDR3 is built from 16 residues. CDR1 MGHRA and CDR2 YSYEKL come from the germline V gene. The CDR3 nucleotides are TGCGCCAGCAGCCAGTTCGACAGGGTTTACACCGGGGAGCTGTTTTTT. It specifies CASSQFDRVYTGELFF.

V usage is TRBV14 and J usage is TRBJ2-6; D is uncertain. There are 17 residues in the CDR3. V shed 0 bases and J shed 0 bases, with 9 bases lying between them. Germline CDR1 is SGHDN and CDR2 is FVKESK. CDR3 region: CASSQEYLSSGANVLTF. The DNA for the CDR3 is TGTGCCAGCAGCCAAGAATACCTAAGCTCTGGGGCCAACGTCCTGACTTTC.

V is TRBV6-1 and J is TRBJ1-5; possible D gene TRBD1, 6 bases. Germline lookup yields CDR1 MNHNS and CDR2 SASEGT. V dropped 6 bases and J dropped 4 bases, with 10 bases sitting between them. There are 13 residues in the CDR3. The CDR3 region has the DNA TGTGCCAGCAGAGTACAGGGAAATCAGCCCCAGCATTTT. Amino acids: CASRVQGNQPQHF.

The chain carries TRBV7-8 and TRBJ2-3, with TRBD2 matching over 8 bases. V shed 2 bases, J shed 3 bases, and the junction held 10 bases outside the gene matches. Germline V gene lookup returns CDR1 SGHVS and CDR2 FQNEAQ. The CDR3 extends over 17 amino acids. DNA of the CDR3: TGTGCCAGCAGCTTACCTCTCCGGGGGGGCCTTACAGATACGCAGTATTTT. The encoded protein is CASSLPLRGGLTDTQYF.

This rearrangement joins TRBV6-6 to TRBJ2-3; 13 nucleotides match TRBD2. This CDR3 spans 14 amino acids. V shed 8 bases, J shed 6 bases, and the junction held 5 bases outside the gene matches. Germline CDR1 MNHNY, CDR2 SVGAGI (reference sequence). The CDR3 reads CASLTSGGSDTQYF. The DNA for the CDR3 is TGTGCCAGCTTGACTAGCGGGGGGTCGGATACGCAGTATTTT.

This clone was seen only a few times. This chain uses TRBV6-5 with TRBJ1-6; D unclear. Looked up from germline, CDR1 is MNHEY and CDR2 is SVGAGI. V was shortened by 7 bases and J by 5 bases, with 15 bases between the two germline ends. The CDR3 has 15 amino acids. CDR3 nucleotides: TGTGCCAGCACCTACGGAGGCATACATAATTCACCCCTCCACTTT. Protein: CASTYGGIHNSPLHF.

The chain is built from TRBV19 and TRBJ2-3; TRBD2 agrees at 11 bases. The CDR3 extends over 16 amino acids. Germline-derived CDR1 and CDR2 are LNHDA and SQIVND (reference sequence). After removal of 2 bases from V and 4 bases from J, the junction contained 5 bases not matched to a gene. CDR3 sequence reads: CASSIPSGGFPDTQYF. In DNA form, the CDR3 reads TGTGCCAGTAGTATACCTAGCGGGGGGTTCCCAGATACGCAGTATTTT.

This clone showed up just a few times. For the CDR3, the DNA is TGTGCCAGCTTCCCTAAGGGGACGGGGGGACAGCCCCAGCATTTT. Its translation: CASFPKGTGGQPQHF. The rearrangement links TRBV27 to TRBJ1-5, with D perhaps matching TRBD1 (5 bases). This CDR3 has 15 residues. V was shortened by 8 bases and J by 7 bases, with 21 bases between the two germline ends. Per germline, CDR1 MNHEY and CDR2 SMNVEV (reference sequence).

This chain uses TRBV6-6 with TRBJ1-1; TRBD1 agrees at 7 bases. The CDR3 contains 14 residues. After removal of 5 bases from V and 1 base from J, the junction contained 4 bases not matched to a gene. The germline V gene has CDR1 MNHNY and CDR2 SVGAGI (reference sequence). CDR3 in amino acids: CASSAGQRNTEAFF. The DNA for the CDR3 is TGTGCCAGCAGTGCGGGACAGCGGAACACTGAAGCTTTCTTT.

V usage is TRBV18 and J usage is TRBJ1-4; 8 bases align to TRBD1. Germline V gene sequence: CDR1 KGHSH, CDR2 LQKENI. The V and J ends lost 5 bases and 5 bases, in that order; junction bases with no gene match: 4. This CDR3 is 14 amino acids long. CDR3 nucleotide sequence: TGTGCCAGCTCATACCGGGACAGGAATGAAAAACTGTTTTTT. It yields the protein CASSYRDRNEKLFF. The variable domain in full, with the rest retrieved from reference TRBV18 and TRBJ1-4, is NAGVMQNPRHLVRRRGQEARLRCSPMKGHSHVYWYRQLPEEGLKFMVYLQKENIIDESGMPKERFSAEFPKEGPSILRIQQVVRGDSAAYFCASSYRDRNEKLFFGSGTQLSVL.

This sequence joins TRBV15 and TRBJ1-2; 7 nucleotides agree with TRBD1. V trimming: 3 bases; J trimming: 5 bases; junction bases outside the gene matches: 3. The CDR3 extends over 13 amino acids. Germline loops: CDR1 LNHNV, CDR2 YYDKDF (reference sequence). CDR3 DNA sequence: TGTGCCACCAGCAGTAGACAGGGTTATGGCTACACCTTC. This gives the protein CATSSRQGYGYTF.

The V and J genes are TRBV19 and TRBJ2-7; TRBD1 is a possible D gene (5 bases). Deletions cut 9 bases from V and 0 bases from J, with 15 bases between. This CDR3 region has 14 residues. The germline V gene has CDR1 LNHDA and CDR2 SQIVND (reference sequence). The DNA for the CDR3 is TGTGCCAGCTCTAACCGTAGGGGCTCCTACGAGCAGTACTTC. As protein: CASSNRRGSYEQYF.

The chain employs TRBV4-1 and TRBJ2-7; 10 positions match TRBD1. With V trimmed by 0 bases and J by 4 bases, 9 bases remained unmatched. Germline-derived CDR1 and CDR2 are MGHRA and YSYEKL. The CDR3 is made up of 17 amino acids. CDR3 region: CASSQEKLTGGFYEQYF. CDR3 DNA: TGCGCCAGCAGCCAAGAAAAGCTGACAGGGGGCTTTTACGAGCAGTACTTC.

The chain links TRBV5-6 to TRBJ2-2, with 14 bases that match TRBD2. The V segment lost 2 bases and the J segment 1 base; nucleotides outside the gene matches: 4. Germline V CDR1 and CDR2: SGHDT, YYEEEE. The length of the CDR3 is 18 residues. CDR3 DNA sequence: TGTGCCAGCAGCTTCGGACTAGCGGGGGGACTGAACACCGGGGAGCTGTTTTTT. This codes for CASSFGLAGGLNTGELFF.

This rearrangement joins TRBV7-9 to TRBJ2-7; possible D gene TRBD1, 6 bases. V dropped 6 bases and J dropped 5 bases, with 14 bases sitting between them. CDR1 is SEHNR and CDR2 is FQNEAQ in the germline V gene (reference sequence). The CDR3 has 13 amino acids. CDR3 loop: CASRYGQSDEQYF. In DNA, the CDR3 is TGTGCCAGCAGATACGGACAGAGCGACGAGCAGTACTTC.

This clone has a single count. The chain is built from TRBV7-6 and TRBJ2-3, with D perhaps matching TRBD2 (6 bases). Per the germline V gene, CDR1 is SGHVS and CDR2 is FNYEAQ. This CDR3 spans 15 amino acids. Trimming took 1 base from V and 0 from J, leaving 8 bases between them. This CDR3 is CASSLGGTSTDTQYF. The DNA for the CDR3 is TGTGCCAGCAGCTTAGGTGGGACTAGCACAGATACGCAGTATTTT.

The chain is built from TRBV12-5 and TRBJ2-3, with D possibly matching TRBD2 (5 bases). Germline values: CDR1 LGHNT, CDR2 FRNRAP. This CDR3 is built from 13 residues. The DNA for the CDR3 is TGTGCCCTCGAGGGAGCGAATACAGATACGCAGTATTTT. Residues: CALEGANTDTQYF.

The CDR3 spells CASSQRGSYNEQFF. In nucleotides, the CDR3 is TGTGCCAGCAGTCAGCGGGGGTCCTACAATGAGCAGTTCTTC. The chain is built from TRBV28 and TRBJ2-1, with TRBD2 matching 8 bases. The CDR3 length is 14 residues. The ends lost 5 bases at V and 1 base at J; junction bases unmatched: 1. Germline V CDR1 and CDR2: MDHEN, SYDVKM.

The chain carries TRBV11-2 and TRBJ1-4, with D possibly TRBD1 on 5 matching bases. There are 15 residues in the CDR3. Germline V gives CDR1 SGHAT, CDR2 FQNNGV. V lost 6 bases and J 4 bases, leaving 15 bases between the germline ends. CDR3 in DNA: TGTGCCAGCAGTCGGTTCGGGGGGAATAATGAAAAACTGTTTTTT. Translated, it gives CASSRFGGNNEKLFF.

The CDR3 DNA follows: TGTGCCAGCAGCCAAGTTGGGCTTGAAGCTTTCTTT. This codes for CASSQVGLEAFF. The chain uses TRBV14 and TRBJ1-1; no reliable D call. The CDR3 sequence is 12 residues long. V was pared by 1 base and J by 7 bases, with 7 bases between. Germline-derived CDR1 and CDR2 are SGHDN and FVKESK.